This T cell receptor (beta chain) was profiled in a study of cytomegalovirus exposure and HLA in healthy donors. CDR1 is MNHNS, CDR2 SASEGT, per germline. The CDR3 runs 15 residues. The V end lost 7 bases, the J end lost 3 bases, and 19 bases lay between the germline ends. PCR used 60 Vbeta primers and 13 Jbeta primers. Per the original methods: As a later analysis found, there were 80 million or so unique TCR beta chains, of which 8.5 million to 14 million were shared. Here immunoSEQ multiplex PCR was the method, and the copy in TCRdb shows in-frame clones only, minus some. V and J calls and clone size follow that table, whereas D and trimming were derived from the DNA. The sample records about 190,000 clones, approximately 80% being singletons. General study findings and limits: Some public TCRs appeared in many individuals, while most sequences were rare. For cytomegalovirus status, the classifier reportedly gave diagnoses with high specificity and sensitivity.

With respect to this clone: The antigen remains undetermined.

The chain joins TRBV6-1 to TRBJ2-7; D may be TRBD1 (5 bases). Sequencing used PBMCs. The clonotype originates from a woman younger than 30 in good health and CMV-seropositive. The CDR3, as DNA: TGTGCCAGCAAGGATGGGGCGCTGGTTCTCTACGAGCAGTACTTC. This gives the protein CASKDGALVLYEQYF.